The entry below gives a single T cell receptor beta chain sequence along with its context. Assay used: immunoSEQ multiplex PCR; TCRdb lists only in-frame clones, some missing. The data show 150,000 to 200,000 clones, over 70% seen once. The data derive from a study of blood T cell repertoires in COVID-19. Adults between roughly 18 and 90 years of age took part from about two dozen US areas. Participants reported their clinical history, and cohort assignment relied on those reports. Symptom resolution, clearance, or two negative PCRs marked the recovered donors of Cohort 3. CDR3 length equals 13 residues. With 4 bases removed from V and 9 bases from J, the gap between germline ends came to 15 bases.

The chain is built from TRBV12-3 or TRBV12-4 and TRBJ1-1; tentative D call: TRBD1 (5 bases). The sample consisted of PBMCs or T cells enriched from blood (not recorded which). This sequence was found in a man between 50 and 59 years old who had recovered from COVID-19. As DNA, the CDR3 is TGTGCCAGCAGTTCATACCAGGGTGAAAAAGCTTTCTTT. The encoded protein is CASSSYQGEKAFF.